One sample yielded the 11 T cell receptor beta chains listed below, sequenced in a study of blood T cells in healthy people across ages. The second PCR ran 7 to 11 cycles with a sample-barcoded 5' primer and J-beta primers. TCRdb analysed the 5' RACE reads with MiXCR anew, one entry per CDR3 protein. The table has fewer than 2 million distinct CDR3 sequences, approximately 39% seen once. Specimen: blood. These receptors originate from a human donor in good health.

This clonotype was observed at least ten times. V gene TRBV6-6 combines with J gene TRBJ2-7, with 7 nucleotides matching TRBD1. Germline assignment: CDR1 MNHNY and CDR2 SVGAGI (reference sequence). The V and J ends lost 4 bases and 3 bases, in that order; junction bases with no gene match: 3. The CDR3 contains 13 residues. CDR3 loop: CASSFSGGYEQYF. The DNA of the CDR3 is TGTGCCAGCAGTTTTTCAGGGGGCTACGAGCAGTACTTC.

The CDR3 coding sequence is TGTGCCAGCACAGGGGTCAGGACCCAGTACTTC. Residues: CASTGVRTQYF. This sequence joins TRBV2 and TRBJ2-5; D might be TRBD1 (6 bases). The CDR3 runs 11 residues. The germline gives CDR1 SNHLY, CDR2 FYNNEI. V lost 7 bases and J 7 bases, leaving 10 bases between the germline ends. Variable domain in full (rest from reference TRBV2 and TRBJ2-5): EPEVTQTPSHQVTQMGQEVILRCVPISNHLYFYWYRQILGQKVEFLVSFYNNEISEKSEIFDDQFSVERPDGSNFTLKIRSTKLEDSAMYFCASTGVRTQYFGPGTRLLVL.

The gene calls are TRBV4-2 and TRBJ2-5; D is perhaps TRBD2 (6 bases). The CDR3 loop spans 17 amino acids. Germline CDR1 LGHNA, CDR2 YNFKEQ. V lost 0 bases, J lost 0 bases, and 14 bases lay in between. The CDR3 bases are TGTGCCAGCAGCCAAGATCTGGCGGGGACGTACCAAGAGACCCAGTACTTC. This encodes CASSQDLAGTYQETQYF.

This clonotype turned up a few times. V is TRBV9 and J is TRBJ2-3; TRBD1 is a possible D gene (6 bases). The CDR3 is 13 amino acids. Germline V gives CDR1 SGDLS, CDR2 YYNGEE. V lost 3 bases and J 6 bases, leaving 11 bases between the germline ends. The CDR3 here is CASSADRGDTQYF. The CDR3 DNA reads as TGTGCCAGCAGCGCGGACAGAGGGGATACGCAGTATTTT.

To note about this clonotype: A read error may produce the germline difference seen at one junction end. This sequence joins TRBV11-2 and TRBJ1-5, with D possibly TRBD1 on 5 matching bases. CDR3 length equals 13 residues. Germline CDR1 reads SGHAT; CDR2 reads FQNNGV. The CDR3 sequence is CASSLTGGYPQHF. In DNA, the CDR3 is TGTGCCAGTAGCTTAACGGGGGGATACCCCCAGCATTTT.

The CDR3 loop is CASLKGTGELFF. The CDR3 coding sequence is TGTGCCAGCTTAAAGGGGACCGGGGAGCTGTTTTTT. The J gene is TRBJ2-2, the V gene TRBV5-5; D possibly corresponds to TRBD1 (5 bases). The germline V gene encodes CDR1 SGHKS and CDR2 YYEKEE (reference sequence). The V gene lost 7 bases and the J gene lost 5 bases, with 9 bases spanning the gap. This CDR3 spans 12 amino acids. Looking up the rest from reference TRBV5-5 and TRBJ2-2 gives the full variable domain: DAGVTQSPTHLIKTRGQQVTLRCSPISGHKSVSWYQQVLGQGPQFIFQYYEKEERGRGNFPDRFSARQFPNYSSELNVNALLLGDSALYLCASLKGTGELFFGEGSRLTVL.

The V call is TRBV30, the J call TRBJ2-1; 10 positions agree with TRBD1. CDR1 is GTSNPN and CDR2 is SVGIG in the germline V gene (reference sequence). CDR3 length: 11 residues. The junction had 4 bases not matched to a gene; V was cut back by 3 bases and J by 14 bases. The CDR3 DNA reads TGTGCCTGGAGGGCCGGGACAGGGGAGTTCTTC. This codes for CAWRAGTGEFF.

The V gene is TRBV6-1, the J gene TRBJ2-7; D gene uncertain. The V gene's germline CDR1 is MNHNS and CDR2 SASEGT. The CDR3 runs 13 residues. V was cut by 6 bases and J by 3 bases, with 12 bases left in between. In nucleotides, the CDR3 is TGTGCCAGCAGAAATAGCACCGGCTACGAGCAGTACTTC. Its translation is CASRNSTGYEQYF.

The V and J genes are TRBV12-3 or TRBV12-4 and TRBJ1-5; tentatively, D is TRBD1 (6 bases). Trimming cost V 3 bases and J 7 bases, with 13 bases left between them. CDR3 length: 14 amino acids. CDR3: CASSFWGLAQPQHF. For the CDR3, the DNA is TGTGCCAGCAGTTTTTGGGGGCTAGCGCAGCCCCAGCATTTT.

This clonotype has only a few counts. The genes are TRBV5-6 and TRBJ2-4; TRBD2 matches at 7 bases. V lost 4 bases, J lost 1 base, and 5 bases stayed unmatched. CDR3 length equals 15 residues. Germline loops: CDR1 SGHDT, CDR2 YYEEEE. In nucleotides, the CDR3 is TGTGCCAGCAGCCTGCCGGGGGGTGCCAAAAACATTCAGTACTTC. This sequence encodes CASSLPGGAKNIQYF.

This clonotype occurred many times. The chain couples TRBV12-3 or TRBV12-4 to TRBJ1-5; 7 nucleotides agree with TRBD1. V lost 3 bases, J lost 5 bases, and 4 bases stayed unmatched. The CDR3 totals 14 residues. As DNA, the CDR3 is TGTGCCAGCAGTTTTGGGCAGGGGGATCAGCCCCAGCATTTT. It yields the protein CASSFGQGDQPQHF.